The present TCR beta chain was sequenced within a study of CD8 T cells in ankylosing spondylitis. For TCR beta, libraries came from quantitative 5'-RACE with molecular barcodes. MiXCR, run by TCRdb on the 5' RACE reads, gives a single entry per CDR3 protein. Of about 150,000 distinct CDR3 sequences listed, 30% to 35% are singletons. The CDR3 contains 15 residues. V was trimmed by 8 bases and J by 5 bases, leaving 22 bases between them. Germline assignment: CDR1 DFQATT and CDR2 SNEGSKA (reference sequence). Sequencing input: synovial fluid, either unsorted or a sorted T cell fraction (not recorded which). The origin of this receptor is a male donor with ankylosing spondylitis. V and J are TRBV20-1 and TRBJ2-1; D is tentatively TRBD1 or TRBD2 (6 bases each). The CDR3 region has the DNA TGCAGTCCTCCAGGGAGTGCAGGGGAGGACAATGAGCAGTTCTTC. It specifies CSPPGSAGEDNEQFF.